Listed below are T cell receptor beta chains from one sample, sequenced in a study of blood T cell repertoires in COVID-19. The repertoire was sequenced with immunoSEQ multiplex PCR; TCRdb's copy has only in-frame clones and lacks some. The sample has over 55,000 clones; about 89% are singletons. The specimen sequenced was peripheral blood. These receptors were obtained from a man aged 45-65 years with active COVID-19. Both conserved end residues are part of each CDR3. A D gene is named only where the DNA matches it firmly. Expanded clones get a size class; other rows say once, few or many, or leave the size out.

DNA: TGTGCCAGCAGCTTAGGAGCGGGCGGGGGTAGCACAGATACGCAGTATTTT; CDR3: CASSLGAGGGSTDTQYF; D: TRBD2; size: NA; J: TRBJ2-3; V: TRBV7-2
DNA: TGTGCCAGCAGTTCAGCAACAGGGTCCACTGAAGCTTTCTTT; CDR3: CASSSATGSTEAFF; D: NA; size: NA; J: TRBJ1-1; V: TRBV6-2/TRBV6-3
DNA: TGTGCCAGCAAGGAAGAGCGTGGCGAGCAGTACTTC; CDR3: CASKEERGEQYF; D: NA; size: NA; J: TRBJ2-7; V: TRBV12-3/TRBV12-4
DNA: TGCGCCAGCACGGACAGGGGAGGGGAGACCCAGTACTTC; CDR3: CASTDRGGETQYF; D: TRBD1; size: NA; J: TRBJ2-5; V: TRBV10-2
DNA: TGTGCCAGCAGCGGCGGTCGAGAAGGCCTCATTAACTATGGCTACACCTTC; CDR3: CASSGGREGLINYGYTF; D: NA; size: NA; J: TRBJ1-2; V: TRBV9
DNA: TGTGCCAGCAGCCTGGGACTAGCGGGAGAGGATGAGCAGTTCTTC; CDR3: CASSLGLAGEDEQFF; D: TRBD2; size: NA; J: TRBJ2-1; V: TRBV7-9
DNA: TGTGCCAGCTCACCAGACAGCTCTGGAAACACCATATATTTT; CDR3: CASSPDSSGNTIYF; D: NA; size: NA; J: TRBJ1-3; V: TRBV18
DNA: TGCGCCAGCAGCCCCCAAGCGGGGATGCCAGATACGCAGTATTTT; CDR3: CASSPQAGMPDTQYF; D: TRBD2; size: NA; J: TRBJ2-3; V: TRBV5-1
DNA: TGTGCCAGCAGCCAAGAGGGAACAGGGTTGGAGGGCTACACCTTC; CDR3: CASSQEGTGLEGYTF; D: NA; size: NA; J: TRBJ1-2; V: TRBV4-2
DNA: TGTGCCAGCAGCTTAGAGGGGAGCACAGATACGCAGTATTTT; CDR3: CASSLEGSTDTQYF; D: NA; size: NA; J: TRBJ2-3; V: TRBV7-9
DNA: TGCGCCAGCAGTCCCTGGGTGACAGTGTCACGGCTGACAGGGTTACATAATGAAAAACTGTTTTTT; CDR3: CASSPWVTVSRLTGLHNEKLFF; D: TRBD1; size: NA; J: TRBJ1-4; V: TRBV23-1
DNA: TGTGCCAGCAGTTGGGGAGGCAATCAGCCCCAGCATTTT; CDR3: CASSWGGNQPQHF; D: NA; size: once; J: TRBJ1-5; V: TRBV2
DNA: TGTGCCAGCAACCTTGAGGGCCTTGGGAGGGACACCATATATTTT; CDR3: CASNLEGLGRDTIYF; D: NA; size: NA; J: TRBJ1-3; V: TRBV28
DNA: TGTGCCAGCAGTTACTCGTACGGGCGGGGCTCCTACGAGCAGTACTTC; CDR3: CASSYSYGRGSYEQYF; D: NA; size: NA; J: TRBJ2-7; V: TRBV6-2/TRBV6-3
DNA: TGTGCCAGCACTGGGAGAGGCACGACTAATGAAAAACTGTTTTTT; CDR3: CASTGRGTTNEKLFF; D: NA; size: NA; J: TRBJ1-4; V: TRBV28
DNA: TGTGCCAGCAGCCCCTCGGGGAACCGCGCCGGGGAGCTGTTTTTT; CDR3: CASSPSGNRAGELFF; D: NA; size: NA; J: TRBJ2-2; V: TRBV7-3
DNA: TGTGCCAGCCTCGGGGGGGACAGGGGCTGGGATGGCTACACCTTC; CDR3: CASLGGDRGWDGYTF; D: TRBD1; size: few; J: TRBJ1-2; V: TRBV7-2
DNA: TGTGCCAGCAGTTCTATGAGAACAGGGGTCACCGGGGAGCTGTTTTTT; CDR3: CASSSMRTGVTGELFF; D: TRBD1; size: NA; J: TRBJ2-2; V: TRBV25-1
DNA: TGTGCCACCAGCAGAAACAGGGGAGCCTACGAGCAGTACTTC; CDR3: CATSRNRGAYEQYF; D: TRBD1; size: few; J: TRBJ2-7; V: TRBV15
DNA: TGTGCCAACGGGGACAGGGGCAACGGCTACACCTTC; CDR3: CANGDRGNGYTF; D: TRBD1; size: NA; J: TRBJ1-2; V: TRBV2
DNA: TGCGCCAGCAGCCAAGATTTTGGCAGGGTGTCTGGCTACACCTTC; CDR3: CASSQDFGRVSGYTF; D: NA; size: NA; J: TRBJ1-2; V: TRBV4-3
DNA: TGCGCCAGCAGCCAGGGGGTGGAAGAGACCCAGTACTTC; CDR3: CASSQGVEETQYF; D: TRBD1; size: NA; J: TRBJ2-5; V: TRBV5-1
DNA: TGTGCCAGCAGTTACTCGGGCGTTTACTACAATGAGCAGTTCTTC; CDR3: CASSYSGVYYNEQFF; D: NA; size: NA; J: TRBJ2-1; V: TRBV6-6
DNA: TGTGCCAGCAGTGAAATGACAGGGGGCATATATTCACCCCTCCACTTT; CDR3: CASSEMTGGIYSPLHF; D: TRBD1; size: NA; J: TRBJ1-6; V: TRBV6-1
DNA: TGTGCCAGCGTCCCTAGGGGCCTTGGGGCAGATACGCAGTATTTT; CDR3: CASVPRGLGADTQYF; D: NA; size: NA; J: TRBJ2-3; V: TRBV2
DNA: TGTGCCAGCAGCTTAGAGGCAGGGCGAACTGAAGCTTTCTTT; CDR3: CASSLEAGRTEAFF; D: NA; size: NA; J: TRBJ1-1; V: TRBV7-2